This T cell receptor (beta chain) was recovered during a study of Graves' ophthalmopathy and Graves' hyperthyroidism. Study-wide findings and caveats: Predictions made by the model for ophthalmopathy progression reached 55% to 71% sensitivity and 72% to 85% specificity.

Pregnant or lactating patients and those with other autoimmune diseases or uncontrolled infections were excluded. Diagnostic conclusions were grounded in clinical symptoms, serum thyroxine, TRAb, thyroid ultrasound and orbital computed tomography. The CDR3 covers 13 residues. The V gene's germline CDR1 is KGHDR and CDR2 SFDVKD. With 4 bases removed from V and 6 bases from J, the gap between germline ends came to 9 bases. From RNA, the CDR3 regions of TCR beta chains were amplified and sequenced. HTBI primers were used in a first-round RT-PCR, which preceded a second-round multiplex PCR. TCRdb ran MiXCR on the multiplex PCR reads and lists one entry per CDR3 protein. The sample records roughly 1.1 million distinct CDR3 sequences, 35% to 40% being singletons. This clonotype was counted at least ten times. Its antigen is unknown.

The sequence was obtained from an adult man with Graves' hyperthyroidism. Source material: peripheral blood or thyroid tissue (not recorded which). The chain employs TRBV24-1 and TRBJ1-5; possibly TRBD1 for D (6 bases). CDR3 sequence reads: CATSDGGLQPQHF. For the CDR3, the DNA is TGTGCCACCAGTGACGGGGGGCTTCAGCCCCAGCATTTT.